This T cell receptor (beta chain) stems from a study of beta chain features in type 1 diabetes. General study results and limits: A moderate, significant TCRB CDR3 shortening appeared in type 1 diabetes across four CD4+ subsets.

This clone was seen a few times. Its specificity is not known. Trimming shortened V by 4 bases and J by 2 bases, and 5 bases separated the two germline ends. The CDR3 length is 13 residues. Per germline, CDR1 SEHNR and CDR2 FQNEAQ (reference sequence). Expressed TCRB transcripts were sequenced, since all the RNA that had been isolated was reverse transcribed. Measured with immunoSEQ multiplex PCR; TCRdb has only the in-frame clones, and not every one. The data contain roughly 730,000 clones, roughly an eighth of them seen just once; the ten biggest clones take up about 0.02%. The chain combines TRBV7-9 with TRBJ2-2; no reliable D call. The sequencing input was naive CD4+ T cells from blood. The sequence was collected from a man between 18 and 29 years old with type 1 diabetes. CDR3 sequence (DNA): TGTGCCAGCAGCTGGGAAAACACCGGGGAGCTGTTTTTT. Its translation is CASSWENTGELFF.